The 14 T cell receptor beta chains presented below share a single source sample, sequenced in a study of blood T cells in healthy people across ages. Using a J-beta primer mix together with a sample-barcoded 5' primer, a second PCR was run for about 7 to 12 cycles. Via MiXCR, TCRdb re-called the 5' RACE reads, giving one row per CDR3 protein. The profile shows 1.5 million to 2 million distinct CDR3 sequences, around 40% of them singletons. Sequencing was carried out using blood. Receptors were obtained from a human donor in good health.

The sample holds many counts of this clonotype. The chain is built from TRBV7-9 and TRBJ2-7; D not certain. The CDR3 length is 13 residues. Germline CDR1 is SEHNR and CDR2 is FQNEAQ (reference sequence). V was trimmed by 0 bases and J by 2 bases, leaving 5 bases between them. CDR3 amino acids: CASSLAFAYEQYF. The CDR3 DNA reads TGTGCCAGCAGCTTAGCGTTCGCCTACGAGCAGTACTTC.

This clonotype was detected only a few times. This rearrangement joins TRBV15 to TRBJ2-5; 8 nucleotides line up with TRBD1. The CDR3 has 12 amino acids. Per the germline V gene, CDR1 is LNHNV and CDR2 is YYDKDF (reference sequence). V lost 8 bases and J lost 5; bases outside the gene matches: 4. The DNA for the CDR3 is TGTGCCACCTCAGGGGGCGTCGAGACCCAGTACTTC. Translating it yields CATSGGVETQYF.

In regard to this clonotype: An end of the junction differs from the germline gene, which may be a read error. This chain connects TRBV29-1 to TRBJ2-3; perhaps D is TRBD1 or TRBD2 (6 bases each). There are 13 residues in the CDR3. Germline V CDR1 and CDR2: SQVTM, ANQGSEA. Here the CDR3 reads CSVDDGGTDTQYF. CDR3 bases: TGCAGCGTTGACGACGGGGGCACAGACACGCAGTATTTT.

The CDR3 loop reads CASSFVSESNQPQHF. In nucleotides, the CDR3 is TGTGCCAGCAGCTTTGTATCGGAGAGCAATCAGCCCCAGCATTTT. The V and J genes are TRBV7-2 and TRBJ1-5; D not resolved. CDR3 length: 15 amino acids. Germline-derived CDR1 and CDR2 are SGHTA and FQGNSA. V lost 3 bases and J 1 base, leaving 10 bases between the germline ends.

This chain joins TRBV12-3 or TRBV12-4 and TRBJ1-5; no reliable D call. With 4 bases removed from V and 8 bases from J, the gap between germline ends came to 18 bases. CDR3 length: 15 residues. The CDR3 DNA sequence: TGTGCCAGCAGTTCCACGGACGGGTTCATCAAGCCCCAGCATTTT. This codes for CASSSTDGFIKPQHF.

This clonotype appeared once. The chain joins TRBV7-2 to TRBJ2-5, with D tentatively TRBD1 or TRBD2 (5 bases each). From germline, CDR1 is SGHTA and CDR2 FQGNSA. This CDR3 comprises 15 residues. V gave up 2 bases and J gave up 4 bases, with 14 bases separating them. The CDR3 is CASSLTGPSGETQYF. For the CDR3, the DNA is TGTGCCAGCAGCTTAACGGGGCCGTCTGGAGAGACCCAGTACTTC.

The rearrangement uses TRBV12-3 or TRBV12-4 and TRBJ2-7, with D perhaps given as TRBD1 or TRBD2 (5 bases each). Between the trimmed V and J ends, which lost 1 base and 3 bases, there was a span of 16 bases. CDR3 length: 16 residues. The DNA of the CDR3 is TGTGCCAGCAGTTTAGGTATCGGTGGGGGATTCTACGAGCAGTACTTC. It is translated as CASSLGIGGGFYEQYF.

This clonotype has ten or more counts. The chain recombines TRBV12-3 or TRBV12-4 with TRBJ2-7, with no clear D. V was shortened by 3 bases and J by 8 bases, with 8 bases between the two germline ends. The CDR3 sequence is 11 residues long. The DNA for the CDR3 is TGTGCCAGCAGTTTGACTGAGCAGCAGTACTTC. It yields the protein CASSLTEQQYF.

This clonotype came up a few times. The CDR3 sequence: CASALPGQRNTEAFF. As DNA, the CDR3 is TGTGCCAGCGCCTTGCCGGGACAGAGGAACACTGAAGCTTTCTTT. This chain links TRBV5-6 with TRBJ1-1, with 7 bases aligning to TRBD1. CDR1 and CDR2 (germline): SGHDT, YYEEEE. The V segment lost 7 bases and the J segment 1 base; nucleotides outside the gene matches: 10. The CDR3 contains 15 residues.

This clonotype has just one count. The chain employs TRBV6-6 and TRBJ1-2; D not certain. The length of the CDR3 is 11 residues. The germline V gene has CDR1 MNHNY and CDR2 SVGAGI (reference sequence). The V end lost 2 bases, the J end lost 10 bases, and 8 bases lay between the germline ends. The CDR3 here is CASSYAGNYTF. CDR3 coding DNA: TGTGCCAGCAGTTACGCGGGGAACTACACCTTC.

The genes are TRBV4-1 and TRBJ2-5, with D tentatively TRBD1 (6 bases). Trimming cost V 2 bases and J 5 bases, with 12 bases left between them. Germline-derived CDR1 and CDR2 are MGHRA and YSYEKL. The CDR3 consists of 14 residues. The CDR3 here is CASSQSRGEETQYF. The CDR3 nucleotides are TGCGCCAGCAGCCAATCCAGGGGAGAGGAGACCCAGTACTTC.

The genes are TRBV12-3 or TRBV12-4 and TRBJ2-3; TRBD2 matches at 14 bases. CDR3 length: 17 amino acids. V trimming: 6 bases; J trimming: 6 bases; junction bases outside the gene matches: 11. The CDR3 DNA sequence: TGTGCCAGCAGGACTAGCGGGGGGGCTCTTGCAGGGGATACGCAGTATTTT. It specifies CASRTSGGALAGDTQYF.

This clonotype was picked up many times. The V call is TRBV7-2, the J call TRBJ1-2; no reliable D call. V lost 5 bases, J lost 3 bases, and 16 bases lay in between. Looked up from germline, CDR1 is SGHTA and CDR2 is FQGNSA. This CDR3 is built from 15 residues. The CDR3 DNA is TGTGCCAGCAGCCCACGGTTAGGGATTCACTATGGCTACACCTTC. This translates into CASSPRLGIHYGYTF.

In nucleotides, the CDR3 is TGTGCCAGCAGCCTACAGGAGGCTGTGAACACTGAAGCTTTCTTT. Amino acid sequence: CASSLQEAVNTEAFF. The V gene is TRBV7-9, the J gene TRBJ1-1; TRBD1 might be the D (5 bases). Germline CDR1 is SEHNR and CDR2 is FQNEAQ (reference sequence). The CDR3 sequence is 15 residues long. V was trimmed by 5 bases and J by 0 bases, leaving 13 bases between them.